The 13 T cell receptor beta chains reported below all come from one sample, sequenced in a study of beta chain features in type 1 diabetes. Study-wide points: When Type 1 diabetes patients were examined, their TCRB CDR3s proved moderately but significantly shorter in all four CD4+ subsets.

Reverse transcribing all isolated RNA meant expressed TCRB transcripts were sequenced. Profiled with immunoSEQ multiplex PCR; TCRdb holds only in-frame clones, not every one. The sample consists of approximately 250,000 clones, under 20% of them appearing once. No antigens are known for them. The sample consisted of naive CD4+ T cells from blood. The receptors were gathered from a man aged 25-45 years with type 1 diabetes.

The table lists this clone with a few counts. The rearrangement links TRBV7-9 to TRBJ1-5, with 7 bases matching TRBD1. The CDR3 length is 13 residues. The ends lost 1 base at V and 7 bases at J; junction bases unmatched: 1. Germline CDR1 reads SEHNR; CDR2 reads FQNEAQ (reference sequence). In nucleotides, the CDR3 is TGTGCCAGCAGCTTAGACAGGGGCCAGCCCCAGCATTTT. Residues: CASSLDRGQPQHF.

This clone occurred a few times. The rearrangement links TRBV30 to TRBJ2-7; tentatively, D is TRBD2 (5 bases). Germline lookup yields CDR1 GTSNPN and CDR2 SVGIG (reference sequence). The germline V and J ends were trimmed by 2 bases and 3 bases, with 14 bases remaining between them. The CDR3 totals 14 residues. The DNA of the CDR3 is TGTGCCTGGAGTAAAAGCGGCCCACTCTACGAGCAGTACTTC. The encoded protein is CAWSKSGPLYEQYF.

The CDR3 protein is CASSSDRESGYTF. The DNA for the CDR3 is TGTGCCAGCAGCTCCGACAGGGAGAGTGGCTACACCTTC. The gene calls are TRBV7-3 and TRBJ1-2; 7 positions agree with TRBD1. The germline V gene encodes CDR1 SGHTA and CDR2 FQGTGA. Losses at the gene ends were 4 bases for V and 7 bases for J; bases not matched to a gene: 6. The CDR3 runs 13 residues.

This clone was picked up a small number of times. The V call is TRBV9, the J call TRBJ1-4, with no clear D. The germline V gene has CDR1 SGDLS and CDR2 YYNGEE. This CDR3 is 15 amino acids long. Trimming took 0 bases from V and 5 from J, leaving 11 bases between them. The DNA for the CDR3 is TGTGCCAGCAGCGTAGAAGCGGGAACCAATGAAAAACTGTTTTTT. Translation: CASSVEAGTNEKLFF.

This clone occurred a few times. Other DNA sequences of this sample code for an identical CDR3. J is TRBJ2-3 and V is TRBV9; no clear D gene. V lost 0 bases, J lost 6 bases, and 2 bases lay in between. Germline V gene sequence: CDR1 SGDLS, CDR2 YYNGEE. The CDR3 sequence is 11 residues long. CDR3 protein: CASSVGDTQYF. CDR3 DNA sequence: TGTGCCAGCAGCGTAGGTGATACGCAGTATTTT. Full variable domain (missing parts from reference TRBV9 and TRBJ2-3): DSGVTQTPKHLITATGQRVTLRCSPRSGDLSVYWYQQSLDQGLQFLIQYYNGEERAKGNILERFSAQQFPDLHSELNLSSLELGDSALYFCASSVGDTQYFGPGTRLTVL.

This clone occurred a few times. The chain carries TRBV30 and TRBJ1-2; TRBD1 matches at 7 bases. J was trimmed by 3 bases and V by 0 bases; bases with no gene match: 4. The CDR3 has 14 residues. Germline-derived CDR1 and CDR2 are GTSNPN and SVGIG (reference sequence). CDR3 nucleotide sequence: TGTGCCTGGAGTGTAAAAGGGGGCGACTATGGCTACACCTTC. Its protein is CAWSVKGGDYGYTF.

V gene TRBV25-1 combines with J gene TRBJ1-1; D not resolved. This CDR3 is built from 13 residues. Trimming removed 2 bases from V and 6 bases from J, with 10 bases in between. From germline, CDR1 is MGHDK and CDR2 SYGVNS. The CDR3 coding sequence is TGTGCCAGCAGTGAACATGGGCGGCCTGAAGCTTTCTTT. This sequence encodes CASSEHGRPEAFF.

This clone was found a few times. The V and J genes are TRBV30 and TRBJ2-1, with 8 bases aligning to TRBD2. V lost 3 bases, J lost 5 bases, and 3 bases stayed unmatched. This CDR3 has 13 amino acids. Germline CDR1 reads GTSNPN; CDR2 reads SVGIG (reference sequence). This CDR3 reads CAWRLAANNEQFF. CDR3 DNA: TGTGCCTGGAGACTAGCGGCAAACAATGAGCAGTTCTTC.

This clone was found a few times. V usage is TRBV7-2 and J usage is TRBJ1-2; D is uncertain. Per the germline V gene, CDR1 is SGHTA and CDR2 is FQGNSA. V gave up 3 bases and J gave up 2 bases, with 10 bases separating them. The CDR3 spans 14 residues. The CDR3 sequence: CASSFPDGNYGYTF. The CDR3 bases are TGTGCCAGCAGCTTCCCTGACGGGAACTATGGCTACACCTTC. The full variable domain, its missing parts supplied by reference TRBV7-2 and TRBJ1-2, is GAGVSQSPSNKVTEKGKDVELRCDPISGHTALYWYRQSLGQGLEFLIYFQGNSAPDKSGLPSDRFSAERTGGSVSTLTIQRTQQEDSAVYLCASSFPDGNYGYTFGSGTRLTVV.

This CDR3 is CASSLGVTDTQYF. The CDR3 DNA sequence: TGTGCCAGCAGCTTAGGAGTCACAGATACGCAGTATTTT. The chain carries TRBV7-2 and TRBJ2-3; D not resolved. Deletions cut 1 base from V and 2 bases from J, with 4 bases between. The CDR3 covers 13 residues. The V gene's germline CDR1 is SGHTA and CDR2 FQGNSA.

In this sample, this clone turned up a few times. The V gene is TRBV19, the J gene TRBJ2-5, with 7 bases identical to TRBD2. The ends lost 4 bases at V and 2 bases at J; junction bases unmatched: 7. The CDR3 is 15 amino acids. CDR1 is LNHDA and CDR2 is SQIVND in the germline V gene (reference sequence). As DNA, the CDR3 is TGTGCCAGTAGTAAGGTAGCGGGTACTCAAGAGACCCAGTACTTC. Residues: CASSKVAGTQETQYF.

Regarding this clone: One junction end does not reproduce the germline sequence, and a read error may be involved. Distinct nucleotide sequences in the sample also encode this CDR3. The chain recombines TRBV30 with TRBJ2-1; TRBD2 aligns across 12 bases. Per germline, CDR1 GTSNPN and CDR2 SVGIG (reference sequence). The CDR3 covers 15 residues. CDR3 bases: TGTGCTTGGAGTGGCACTAGCGGGAGGAAACATGAGCAGTTCTTC. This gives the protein CAWSGTSGRKHEQFF.

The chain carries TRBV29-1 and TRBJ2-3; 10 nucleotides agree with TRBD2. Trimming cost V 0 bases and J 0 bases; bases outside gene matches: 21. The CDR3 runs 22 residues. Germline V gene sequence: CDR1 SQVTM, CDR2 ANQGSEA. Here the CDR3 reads CSVEDVWSGRAFGSTSTDTQYF. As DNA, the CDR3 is TGCAGCGTTGAAGATGTTTGGAGCGGGAGGGCCTTTGGGTCGACTAGCACAGATACGCAGTATTTT.